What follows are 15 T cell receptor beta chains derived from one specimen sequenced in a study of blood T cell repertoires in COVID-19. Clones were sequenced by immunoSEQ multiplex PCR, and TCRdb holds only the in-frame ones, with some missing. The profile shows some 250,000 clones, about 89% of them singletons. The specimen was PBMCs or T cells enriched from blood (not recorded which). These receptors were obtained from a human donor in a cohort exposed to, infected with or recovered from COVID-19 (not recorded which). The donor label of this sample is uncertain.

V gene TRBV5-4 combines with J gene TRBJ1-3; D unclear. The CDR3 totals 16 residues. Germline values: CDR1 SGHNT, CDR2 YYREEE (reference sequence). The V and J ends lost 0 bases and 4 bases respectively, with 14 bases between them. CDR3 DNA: TGTGCCAGCAGCTTGGAGGTGTTGGGCAGAGGAAACACCATATATTTT. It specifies CASSLEVLGRGNTIYF.

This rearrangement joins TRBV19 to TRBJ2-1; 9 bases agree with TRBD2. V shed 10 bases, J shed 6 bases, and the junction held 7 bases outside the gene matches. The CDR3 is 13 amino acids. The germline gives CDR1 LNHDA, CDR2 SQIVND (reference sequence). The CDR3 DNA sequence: TGTGCCACCGGGACTAGCCTGGTCAATGAGCAGTTCTTC. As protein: CATGTSLVNEQFF.

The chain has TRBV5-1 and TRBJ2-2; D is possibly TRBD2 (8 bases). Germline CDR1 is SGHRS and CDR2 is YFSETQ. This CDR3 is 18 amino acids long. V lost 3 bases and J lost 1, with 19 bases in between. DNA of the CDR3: TGCGCCAGCAGCTCTGAGGGGGCTAGCGGGTGGAACACCGGGGAGCTGTTTTTT. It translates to CASSSEGASGWNTGELFF.

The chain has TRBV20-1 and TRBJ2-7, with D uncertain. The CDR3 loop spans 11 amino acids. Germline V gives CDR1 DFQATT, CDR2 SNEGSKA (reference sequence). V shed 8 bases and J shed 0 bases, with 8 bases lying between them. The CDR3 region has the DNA TGCAGTTTTACTAACTCCTACGAGCAGTACTTC. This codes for CSFTNSYEQYF.

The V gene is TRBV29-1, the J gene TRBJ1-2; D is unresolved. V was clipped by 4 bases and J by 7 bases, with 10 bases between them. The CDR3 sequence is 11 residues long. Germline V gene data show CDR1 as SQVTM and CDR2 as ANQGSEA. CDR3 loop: CSVGEALGYTF. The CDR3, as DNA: TGCAGCGTTGGGGAGGCTCTTGGCTACACCTTC. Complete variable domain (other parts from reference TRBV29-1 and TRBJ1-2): SAVISQKPSRDICQRGTSLTIQCQVDSQVTMMFWYRQQPGQSLTLIATANQGSEATYESGFVIDKFPISRPNLTFSTLTVSNMSPEDSSIYLCSVGEALGYTFGSGTRLTVV.

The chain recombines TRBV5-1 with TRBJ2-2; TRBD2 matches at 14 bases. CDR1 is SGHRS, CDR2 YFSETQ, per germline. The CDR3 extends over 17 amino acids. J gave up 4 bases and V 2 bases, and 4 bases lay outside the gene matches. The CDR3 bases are TGCGCCAGCAGCTTTCCGGGACTAGCGGGGGTCACCGGGGAGCTGTTTTTT. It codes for CASSFPGLAGVTGELFF.

In DNA, the CDR3 is TGTGCCAGCAGCTTGAATGGACAGGGGGGAGAGACCCAGTACTTC. Its protein is CASSLNGQGGETQYF. This chain uses TRBV7-9 with TRBJ2-5; 10 bases line up with TRBD1. V trimming: 3 bases; J trimming: 4 bases; junction bases outside the gene matches: 5. Germline V gene sequence: CDR1 SEHNR, CDR2 FQNEAQ (reference sequence). The CDR3 runs to 15 residues.

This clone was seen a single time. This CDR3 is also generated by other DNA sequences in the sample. DNA of the CDR3: TGCGCCAGCAGCTTGGCTTTAGCGGGGAGCACAGATACGCAGTATTTT. Protein product: CASSLALAGSTDTQYF. The chain links TRBV5-1 to TRBJ2-3; 8 nucleotides agree with TRBD2. V trimming: 0 bases; J trimming: 0 bases; junction bases outside the gene matches: 3. This CDR3 region has 16 residues. Germline V gene data show CDR1 as SGHRS and CDR2 as YFSETQ.

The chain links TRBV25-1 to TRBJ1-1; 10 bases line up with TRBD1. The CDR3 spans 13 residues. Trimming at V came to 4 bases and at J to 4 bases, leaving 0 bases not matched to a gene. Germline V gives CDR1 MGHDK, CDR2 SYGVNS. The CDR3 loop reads CASSGDRGTEAFF. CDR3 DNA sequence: TGTGCCAGCAGTGGGGACAGGGGCACTGAAGCTTTCTTT.

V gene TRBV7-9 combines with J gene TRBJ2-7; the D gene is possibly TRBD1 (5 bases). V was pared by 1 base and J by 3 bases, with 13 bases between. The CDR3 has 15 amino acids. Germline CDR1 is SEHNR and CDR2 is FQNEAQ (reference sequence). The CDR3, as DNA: TGTGCCAGCAGCTTAGTTGTAGGGGTCGTCTACGAGCAGTACTTC. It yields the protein CASSLVVGVVYEQYF.

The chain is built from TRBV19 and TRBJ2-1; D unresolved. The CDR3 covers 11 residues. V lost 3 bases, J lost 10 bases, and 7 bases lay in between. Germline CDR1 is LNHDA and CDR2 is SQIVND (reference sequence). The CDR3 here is CASSIEREQFF. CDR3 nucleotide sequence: TGTGCCAGTAGTATCGAGAGAGAGCAGTTCTTC.

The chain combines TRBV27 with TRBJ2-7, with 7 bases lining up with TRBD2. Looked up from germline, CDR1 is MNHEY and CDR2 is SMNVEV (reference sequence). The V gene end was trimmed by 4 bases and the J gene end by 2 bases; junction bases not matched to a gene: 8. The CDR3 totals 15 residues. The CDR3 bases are TGTGCCAGCAGTTATTTGGGGGGGGGAGCCTACGAGCAGTACTTC. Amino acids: CASSYLGGGAYEQYF.

In DNA, the CDR3 is TGCAGCGTTGAAAAGCGCGACAGGGTAGCCAATGAGCAGTTCTTC. This encodes CSVEKRDRVANEQFF. This chain joins TRBV29-1 and TRBJ2-1, with 7 nucleotides matching TRBD1. The V segment lost 2 bases and the J segment 6 bases; nucleotides outside the gene matches: 10. The germline V gene encodes CDR1 SQVTM and CDR2 ANQGSEA. This CDR3 spans 15 amino acids.

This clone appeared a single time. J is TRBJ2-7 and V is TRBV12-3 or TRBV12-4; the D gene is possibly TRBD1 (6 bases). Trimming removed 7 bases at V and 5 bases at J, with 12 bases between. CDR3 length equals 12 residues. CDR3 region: CASKGAGDEQYF. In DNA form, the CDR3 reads TGTGCCAGCAAAGGGGCAGGGGACGAGCAGTACTTC.

The CDR3 is CASSLETDNYGYTF. CDR3 bases: TGTGCCAGCAGCTTGGAGACGGATAACTATGGCTACACCTTC. The chain carries TRBV7-9 and TRBJ1-2; D is ambiguous. V was pared by 3 bases and J by 1 base, with 9 bases between. The germline V gene has CDR1 SEHNR and CDR2 FQNEAQ (reference sequence). The CDR3 runs to 14 residues.